Presented here are 25 T cell receptor beta chains from one specimen sequenced in a study of blood T cell repertoires in COVID-19. TCRdb's copy holds only in-frame clones and misses some; the assay was immunoSEQ multiplex PCR. The data show 300,000 to 400,000 clones, 88% seen once. Material: peripheral blood. Receptors were obtained from an older woman with COVID-19, enrolled during active disease.

The V and J genes are TRBV5-4 and TRBJ1-2; TRBD1 matches 7 bases. Germline lookup yields CDR1 SGHNT and CDR2 YYREEE (reference sequence). The CDR3 contains 15 residues. V was pared by 0 bases and J by 3 bases, with 5 bases of the junction left unmatched. In nucleotides, the CDR3 is TGTGCCAGCAGCTTGGCCGCTCAGGGGGACTATGGCTACACCTTC. This gives the protein CASSLAAQGDYGYTF.

This chain connects TRBV30 to TRBJ1-2; TRBD1 matches 7 bases. Germline values: CDR1 GTSNPN, CDR2 SVGIG (reference sequence). The length of the CDR3 is 12 residues. V gave up 8 bases and J gave up 4 bases; unmatched junction bases: 7. The CDR3 region is CALVGTAYGYTF. Here the CDR3 DNA reads TGTGCCCTTGTCGGGACAGCCTATGGCTACACCTTC.

This clone was seen once. The gene calls are TRBV7-9 and TRBJ1-1; D is ambiguous. The germline gives CDR1 SEHNR, CDR2 FQNEAQ (reference sequence). CDR3 length: 13 amino acids. V shed 5 bases and J shed 2 bases, with 9 bases lying between them. The CDR3 nucleotides are TGTGCCAGCAGCCACCTAGATAACACTGAAGCTTTCTTT. Residues: CASSHLDNTEAFF.

This clone was counted once. The genes are TRBV6-2 or TRBV6-3 and TRBJ2-3; no clear D gene. Germline-derived CDR1 and CDR2 are MNHEY and SVGEGT. The CDR3 is made up of 12 amino acids. V was pared by 5 bases and J by 0 bases, with 3 bases between. CDR3 amino acids: CASSQSTDTQYF. The CDR3 nucleotides read TGTGCCAGCAGTCAGAGCACAGATACGCAGTATTTT.

This chain uses TRBV21-1 with TRBJ2-2; TRBD1, as called in the table, went unchecked against the DNA. TRBV21-1 is deemed a pseudogene. The CDR3 loop spans 15 amino acids. CDR3 loop: CASSKKTGCTGELFF. The CDR3 DNA sequence: TGTGCCAGCAGCAAAAAAACAGGGTGCACCGGGGAGCTGTTTTTT.

CDR3 loop: CASSPQGQGNPTYNSPLHF. CDR3 nucleotide sequence: TGTGCCAGCAGTCCTCAGGGACAGGGGAACCCGACCTATAATTCACCCCTCCACTTT. The gene calls are TRBV6-6 and TRBJ1-6, with 10 bases that match TRBD1. From germline, CDR1 is MNHNY and CDR2 SVGAGI (reference sequence). This CDR3 is built from 19 residues. The V segment lost 5 bases and the J segment 2 bases; nucleotides outside the gene matches: 12.

This clone was observed once. This chain joins TRBV18 and TRBJ2-1, with 10 bases fitting TRBD2. This CDR3 is 15 amino acids long. V shed 3 bases, J shed 5 bases, and the junction held 4 bases outside the gene matches. CDR1 is KGHSH and CDR2 is LQKENI in the germline V gene. The CDR3 DNA is TGTGCCAGCTCACCGAGCGGGGGGGCAAACAATGAGCAGTTCTTC. Protein sequence: CASSPSGGANNEQFF.

The chain uses TRBV7-2 and TRBJ2-5, with a tentative D call TRBD1 (9 bases). Germline V gene sequence: CDR1 SGHTA, CDR2 FQGNSA. Trimming pared 5 bases from V and 5 bases from J, leaving 24 bases between. CDR3 size: 17 residues. This CDR3 reads CASSPGTGLAGRETQYF. The CDR3, as DNA: TGTGCCAGCAGCCCAGGGACAGGGTTAGCGGGGAGGGAGACCCAGTACTTC.

This sequence joins TRBV6-2 or TRBV6-3 and TRBJ1-6; D not resolved. V gave up 2 bases and J gave up 10 bases, with 15 bases separating them. Germline CDR1 MNHEY, CDR2 SVGEGT. The CDR3 runs to 15 residues. The CDR3 region is CASSYTAGIESPLHF. CDR3 DNA sequence: TGTGCCAGCAGTTACACGGCAGGTATCGAATCACCCCTCCACTTT.

This chain links TRBV5-8 with TRBJ1-2; D gene ambiguous. The CDR3 consists of 15 residues. The V and J ends lost 8 bases and 10 bases respectively, with 27 bases between them. The germline V gene has CDR1 SGHTS and CDR2 YDEGEE. The CDR3, as DNA: TGTGCCAGTCGACCGGGAGACATCCAAGTTCCCGACTACACCTTC. Its protein product is CASRPGDIQVPDYTF.

The chain is built from TRBV6-5 and TRBJ1-2; D unresolved. Trimming removed 2 bases at V and 3 bases at J, with 7 bases between. The V gene's germline CDR1 is MNHEY and CDR2 SVGAGI. This CDR3 has 13 residues. CDR3 nucleotide sequence: TGTGCCAGCAGTTACAACCGGTACTATGGCTACACCTTC. Encoded protein: CASSYNRYYGYTF.

In nucleotides, the CDR3 is TGTGCCAGCAGTGAAGGCGGGCGGGGGGTCTACGAGCAGTACTTC. Protein product: CASSEGGRGVYEQYF. V usage is TRBV6-1 and J usage is TRBJ2-7; the match to TRBD2 covers 8 bases. Germline lookup yields CDR1 MNHNS and CDR2 SASEGT. CDR3 size: 15 residues. Unmatched junction bases numbered 5, after V lost 1 base and J lost 3 bases.

This rearrangement joins TRBV6-1 to TRBJ2-2, with 11 bases lining up with TRBD2. The germline V gene encodes CDR1 MNHNS and CDR2 SASEGT. This CDR3 comprises 17 residues. Trimming removed 4 bases from V and 5 bases from J; junction bases left unmatched: 9. The CDR3 here is CASSGRLAGTQTGELFF. DNA of the CDR3: TGTGCCAGCAGTGGTAGACTAGCGGGGACGCAAACCGGGGAGCTGTTTTTT.

This chain links TRBV21-1 with TRBJ1-1. TRBV21-1 is tagged as a pseudogene. The CDR3 spans 17 residues. The CDR3 nucleotides read TGTGCCAGCAGCAAAGCAGCACGTCTAGAGAAACCCCATTTAGCTTTCTTT. Its protein is CASSKAARLEKPHLAFF.

This clone has just one count. The chain joins TRBV5-1 to TRBJ2-7, with 8 bases identical to TRBD1. V dropped 0 bases and J dropped 4; count of bases not matched to a gene: 6. Germline V gives CDR1 SGHRS, CDR2 YFSETQ. This CDR3 has 15 residues. CDR3 sequence reads: CASSLVGTGLYEQYF. For the CDR3, the DNA is TGCGCCAGCAGCTTGGTAGGGACAGGTCTTTACGAGCAGTACTTC.

This chain links TRBV6-5 with TRBJ1-4; D gene unclear. The germline V and J ends were trimmed by 0 bases and 7 bases, with 15 bases remaining between them. Germline V gene sequence: CDR1 MNHEY, CDR2 SVGAGI. The CDR3 totals 16 residues. CDR3 region: CASSYSIGPGSEKLFF. The CDR3 coding sequence is TGTGCCAGCAGTTACTCGATAGGGCCGGGGAGTGAAAAACTGTTTTTT.

J is TRBJ1-5 and V is TRBV2; a possible D gene is TRBD1 (5 bases). The CDR3 extends over 15 amino acids. Germline V gene data show CDR1 as SNHLY and CDR2 as FYNNEI. The V end was cut by 5 bases, the J end by 0 bases, with 11 bases between. This CDR3 is CASSKGTGSNQPQHF. DNA for the CDR3: TGTGCCAGCAGTAAGGGGACTGGTAGCAATCAGCCCCAGCATTTT.

This clone appeared a few times. The chain is built from TRBV9 and TRBJ1-3, with 8 bases fitting TRBD1. Germline-derived CDR1 and CDR2 are SGDLS and YYNGEE. With 0 bases clipped from V and 2 bases from J, the junction kept 7 bases outside the gene matches. The CDR3 length is 17 residues. CDR3 sequence: CASSVASAGGPGNTIYF. The CDR3 region has the DNA TGTGCCAGCAGCGTAGCATCCGCAGGGGGCCCTGGAAACACCATATATTTT.

V and J are TRBV3-1 (or the pseudogene TRBV3-2) and TRBJ1-1; D possibly corresponds to TRBD1 (5 bases). V lost 3 bases, J lost 6 bases, and 14 bases lay in between. The CDR3 loop spans 14 amino acids. Germline-derived CDR1 and CDR2 are LGHDT and YNNKEL (reference sequence). CDR3 DNA: TGTGCCAGCAGCCATCCGACCGACAGCGCTGAAGCTTTCTTT. It specifies CASSHPTDSAEAFF.

The chain recombines TRBV19 with TRBJ1-1, with D maybe TRBD1 (5 bases). The CDR3 has 12 residues. Trimming shortened V by 4 bases and J by 5 bases, and 8 bases separated the two germline ends. Germline values: CDR1 LNHDA, CDR2 SQIVND (reference sequence). DNA of the CDR3: TGTGCCAGTAGTAACAGGAGAACTGAAGCTTTCTTT. Translation: CASSNRRTEAFF.

This sequence joins TRBV5-1 and TRBJ1-1; the match to TRBD1 covers 9 bases. This CDR3 region has 15 residues. Germline CDR1 is SGHRS and CDR2 is YFSETQ. With 4 bases clipped from V and 5 bases from J, the junction kept 9 bases outside the gene matches. The CDR3 sequence is CASSLTGGSGTEAFF. In nucleotides, the CDR3 is TGCGCCAGCAGCCTAACAGGGGGCTCGGGAACTGAAGCTTTCTTT.

This sequence joins TRBV23-1 and TRBJ1-2; weak D call: TRBD1 (6 bases). TRBV23-1 is noted as an ORF with a role that remains uncertain. With 1 base removed from V and 0 bases from J, the gap between germline ends came to 15 bases. The CDR3 is made up of 17 amino acids. The CDR3 sequence: CASSQYGGGSANYGYTF. CDR3 DNA: TGCGCCAGCAGTCAATACGGTGGGGGCTCTGCTAACTATGGCTACACCTTC.

This sequence joins TRBV3-1 (or the pseudogene TRBV3-2) and TRBJ2-7; 9 bases fit TRBD1. Germline lookup yields CDR1 LGHDT and CDR2 YNNKEL (reference sequence). The CDR3 covers 15 residues. The junction had 7 bases not matched to a gene; V was cut back by 4 bases and J by 3 bases. The CDR3 bases are TGTGCCAGCAGCCTTAGGGACAGGGACCACTACGAGCAGTACTTC. Protein sequence: CASSLRDRDHYEQYF.

The chain employs TRBV7-9 and TRBJ1-6; D gene ambiguous. The CDR3 spans 12 residues. Per germline, CDR1 SEHNR and CDR2 FQNEAQ (reference sequence). Trimming removed 9 bases from V and 7 bases from J, with 10 bases in between. The CDR3 coding sequence is TGTGCCAGTTGGGGAGCGAATTCACCCCTCCACTTT. Protein: CASWGANSPLHF.

For the CDR3, the DNA is TGTGCCAGCAGCCTTAAGGGACAGACGAACACCGGGGAGCTGTTTTTT. It encodes CASSLKGQTNTGELFF. J is TRBJ2-2 and V is TRBV3-1 (or the pseudogene TRBV3-2); 7 nucleotides line up with TRBD1. CDR1 LGHDT and CDR2 YNNKEL come from the germline V gene (reference sequence). The CDR3 runs to 16 residues. Germline trimming cut 4 bases from V and 0 bases from J; bases unmatched to any gene: 5.